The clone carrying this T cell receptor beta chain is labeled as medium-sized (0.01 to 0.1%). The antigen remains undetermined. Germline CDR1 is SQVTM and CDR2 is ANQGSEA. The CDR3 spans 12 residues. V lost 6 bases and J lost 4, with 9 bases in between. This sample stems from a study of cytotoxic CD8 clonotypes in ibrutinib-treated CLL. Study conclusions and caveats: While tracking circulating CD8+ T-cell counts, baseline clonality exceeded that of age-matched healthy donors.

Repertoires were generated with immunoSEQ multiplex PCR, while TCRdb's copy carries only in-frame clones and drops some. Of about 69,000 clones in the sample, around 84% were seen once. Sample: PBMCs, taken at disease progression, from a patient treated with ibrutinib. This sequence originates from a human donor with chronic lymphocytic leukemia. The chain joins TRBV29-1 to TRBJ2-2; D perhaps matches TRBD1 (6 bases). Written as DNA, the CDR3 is TGCAGCGTGGGACACTTCACCGGGGAGCTGTTTTTT. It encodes CSVGHFTGELFF.